This passage covers 24 T cell receptor beta chains from one sample sequenced in a study of T-cell reconstitution after alpha-beta-depleted transplantation in children. A TCRbeta library incorporating unique molecular identifiers was prepared. MiXCR, run by TCRdb on the PCR reads, gives a single entry per CDR3 protein. Of 500,000 to 750,000 distinct CDR3 sequences in the sample, 10% to 15% were seen once. The source was PBMCs, mostly from graft donor cells, collected 360 days after TCRalphabeta/CD19-depleted stem cell transplant. These receptors came from a male patient between 5 and 17 years old who had a stem cell transplant for acute myeloid leukemia, so the T cells may come from the graft donor.

This clonotype was seen a few times. The gene calls are TRBV20-1 and TRBJ2-7; TRBD1 or TRBD2 may be the D gene (5 bases each). Germline-derived CDR1 and CDR2 are DFQATT and SNEGSKA (reference sequence). Trimming pared 5 bases from V and 2 bases from J, leaving 13 bases between. The CDR3 spans 13 residues. The CDR3 protein is CSAGGRNTYEQYF. CDR3 nucleotide sequence: TGCAGTGCTGGGGGACGGAACACCTACGAGCAGTACTTC.

The table lists this clonotype with many counts. The chain combines TRBV7-8 with TRBJ2-7; D perhaps matches TRBD1 (6 bases). Germline-derived CDR1 and CDR2 are SGHVS and FQNEAQ. V dropped 1 base and J dropped 3 bases, with 13 bases sitting between them. The CDR3 spans 15 residues. CDR3 loop: CASSLEGQIYYEQYF. CDR3 coding DNA: TGTGCCAGCAGCTTAGAAGGACAGATCTACTACGAGCAGTACTTC.

This clonotype was seen a handful of times. CDR3 in DNA: TGTGCCAGCAGCTTCCTAAGACTAGCGGGAGTTGGCTACAATGAGCAGTTCTTC. Translated, it gives CASSFLRLAGVGYNEQFF. This chain links TRBV11-1 with TRBJ2-1; 12 nucleotides agree with TRBD2. V lost 3 bases, J lost 3 bases, and 9 bases stayed unmatched. CDR1 is SGHAT and CDR2 is FQDESV in the germline V gene (reference sequence). This CDR3 region has 18 residues.

As concerns this clonotype: The junction does not match germline at one end; this may be a read error. The rearrangement joins TRBV7-6 to TRBJ2-1; D is perhaps TRBD1 (6 bases). The CDR3 runs 21 residues. Germline loops: CDR1 SGHVS, CDR2 FNYEAQ. CDR3 bases: TGTGCTAGCAGCCCCCAGCCTCTTGTGGCTCGGGTTAGCGCAGGGGCGAATGAGCAGTTCTTC. It specifies CASSPQPLVARVSAGANEQFF.

The chain recombines TRBV11-3 with TRBJ2-2, with D possibly being TRBD1 (6 bases). The germline V and J ends were trimmed by 4 bases and 8 bases, with 17 bases remaining between them. Germline-derived CDR1 and CDR2 are SGHNT and YENEEA. This CDR3 contains 15 residues. CDR3 amino acids: CASSSRLGAGGELFF. CDR3 DNA sequence: TGTGCCAGCAGCTCCAGACTGGGGGCTGGAGGGGAGCTGTTTTTT.

This clonotype showed up just a few times. The V call is TRBV7-2, the J call TRBJ2-7; D possibly uses TRBD1 or TRBD2 (5 bases each). Germline V gives CDR1 SGHTA, CDR2 FQGNSA. The CDR3 contains 15 residues. Trimming removed 5 bases from V and 2 bases from J, with 16 bases in between. CDR3 sequence: CASSLVGTDPYEQYF. CDR3 nucleotide sequence: TGTGCCAGCAGCCTAGTGGGGACGGACCCCTACGAGCAGTACTTC.

This clonotype was seen a handful of times. The chain links TRBV7-9 to TRBJ2-3; TRBD2 matches 9 bases. The V and J ends lost 0 bases and 3 bases, in that order; junction bases with no gene match: 4. This CDR3 is 16 amino acids long. Looked up from germline, CDR1 is SEHNR and CDR2 is FQNEAQ (reference sequence). In nucleotides, the CDR3 is TGTGCCAGCAGCTTAGCCCTAGCGGGATTGACAGATACGCAGTATTTT. This sequence encodes CASSLALAGLTDTQYF.

In this sample, this clonotype turned up a few times. The gene calls are TRBV21-1 and TRBJ2-7; the D call TRBD1 from the table was never checked on the DNA. TRBV21-1 is reported as a pseudogene. The CDR3 totals 14 residues. CDR3 in DNA: TGTGCCAGCAGCAAAGTGGGGCTCCAAGGCGAGCAGTACTTC. It codes for CASSKVGLQGEQYF.

This clonotype was detected a few times. J is TRBJ2-1 and V is TRBV6-2 or TRBV6-3, with 9 nucleotides matching TRBD2. Germline trimming cut 0 bases from V and 4 bases from J; bases unmatched to any gene: 7. CDR3 length equals 17 residues. Germline V gives CDR1 MNHEY, CDR2 SVGEGT. As DNA, the CDR3 is TGTGCCAGCAGTTACTCGATTGGCGGGAGGGCGTACAATGAGCAGTTCTTC. It codes for CASSYSIGGRAYNEQFF.

The chain has TRBV29-1 and TRBJ1-1, with D perhaps matching TRBD1 (5 bases). The ends were cut back, 6 bases at V and 4 bases at J, with 15 bases in the middle. From germline, CDR1 is SQVTM and CDR2 ANQGSEA. The CDR3 covers 13 residues. The CDR3 sequence is CSVRVGEITEAFF. CDR3 DNA sequence: TGCAGCGTCCGGGTGGGGGAGATCACTGAAGCTTTCTTT.

J is TRBJ2-7 and V is TRBV27, with 7 bases identical to TRBD1. The germline V gene encodes CDR1 MNHEY and CDR2 SMNVEV (reference sequence). This CDR3 comprises 14 residues. Unmatched junction bases numbered 11, after V lost 5 bases and J lost 7 bases. The CDR3 sequence is CASSLRDRIFEQYF. CDR3 nucleotides: TGTGCCAGCAGTCTACGGGACAGAATCTTTGAGCAGTACTTC.

This clonotype was recorded at least ten times. This chain connects TRBV12-3 or TRBV12-4 to TRBJ2-7; no clear D gene. The V end lost 6 bases, the J end lost 3 bases, and 9 bases lay between the germline ends. CDR3 length: 12 amino acids. In DNA, the CDR3 is TGTGCCAGCAGCTTATCGGGCTACGAGCAGTACTTC. Translating it yields CASSLSGYEQYF.

This clonotype was seen a few times. The rearrangement links TRBV21-1 to TRBJ1-2. TRBV21-1 is annotated as a pseudogene. The CDR3 contains 10 residues. CDR3 protein: CASTLGGYTF. In nucleotides, the CDR3 is TGTGCCAGCACCTTGGGGGGCTACACCTTC.

The chain recombines TRBV14 with TRBJ2-2, with 10 bases lining up with TRBD2. The CDR3 is 18 residues long. After removal of 1 base from V and 5 bases from J, the junction contained 10 bases not matched to a gene. The germline gives CDR1 SGHDN, CDR2 FVKESK. The chain's CDR3 is CASSQVVEGLAVTGELFF. In DNA form, the CDR3 reads TGTGCCAGCAGCCAAGTGGTAGAAGGACTAGCGGTTACCGGGGAGCTGTTTTTT.

This chain joins TRBV28 and TRBJ1-6; D is unclear. This CDR3 has 14 amino acids. CDR1 and CDR2 (germline): MDHEN, SYDVKM. V lost 4 bases to trimming and J lost 9 bases, with 13 bases between them. The CDR3 nucleotides read TGTGCCAGCAGTTCGGACTGTACTGGTTCACCCCTCCACTTT. The encoded protein is CASSSDCTGSPLHF. The entire variable domain, with the rest obtained from reference TRBV28 and TRBJ1-6, is as follows: DVKVTQSSRYLVKRTGEKVFLECVQDMDHENMFWYRQDPGLGLRLIYFSYDVKMKEKGDIPEGYSVSREKKERFSLILESASTNQTSMYLCASSSDCTGSPLHFGNGTRLTVT.

V is TRBV7-2 and J is TRBJ1-2, with TRBD1 identical over 9 bases. Germline V CDR1 and CDR2: SGHTA, FQGNSA. Trimming removed 1 base from V and 4 bases from J; junction bases left unmatched: 4. This CDR3 is built from 15 residues. The CDR3 is CASSLGGTGLYGYTF. The CDR3, as DNA: TGTGCCAGCAGCTTAGGGGGGACAGGGCTCTATGGCTACACCTTC.

The chain couples TRBV5-1 to TRBJ2-5; D remains unclear. Germline V gene data show CDR1 as SGHRS and CDR2 as YFSETQ. The CDR3 loop spans 12 amino acids. The V gene lost 3 bases and the J gene lost 3 bases, with 6 bases spanning the gap. This chain's CDR3 is CASSSNEETQYF. In DNA form, the CDR3 reads TGCGCCAGCAGCTCGAACGAAGAGACCCAGTACTTC. Full variable domain (rest looked up from reference TRBV5-1 and TRBJ2-5): KAGVTQTPRYLIKTRGQQVTLSCSPISGHRSVSWYQQTPGQGLQFLFEYFSETQRNKGNFPGRFSGRQFSNSRSEMNVSTLELGDSALYLCASSSNEETQYFGPGTRLLVL.

There are many counts of this clonotype. The chain carries TRBV24-1 and TRBJ1-2, with TRBD1 identical over 9 bases. The CDR3 is 13 residues long. Per germline, CDR1 KGHDR and CDR2 SFDVKD. V was pared by 4 bases and J by 8 bases, with 4 bases of the junction left unmatched. The CDR3 protein is CATSDRDREGYTF. The CDR3 nucleotides are TGTGCCACCAGTGACAGGGACAGGGAAGGCTACACCTTC.

This clonotype was counted only a few times. The gene calls are TRBV29-1 and TRBJ2-3, with D possibly being TRBD1 (5 bases). Germline V gene data show CDR1 as SQVTM and CDR2 as ANQGSEA. V shed 2 bases and J shed 3 bases, with 9 bases lying between them. The CDR3 spans 13 residues. The CDR3 DNA sequence: TGCAGCGTTGAATGGCAGGGAACAGATACGCAGTATTTT. Translating gives CSVEWQGTDTQYF.

This clonotype was picked up a small number of times. The chain combines TRBV21-1 with TRBJ2-4; TRBD1 reflects the table's D call only, with no check against the DNA. TRBV21-1 is flagged as a pseudogene. The CDR3 totals 12 residues. CDR3 sequence (DNA): TGTGCCAGCAGCAAAGTGGGGGGGATGGAATACTTC. Amino acid sequence: CASSKVGGMEYF.

The V gene is TRBV12-3 or TRBV12-4, the J gene TRBJ2-7; either TRBD1 or TRBD2 may fit D (6 bases each). The CDR3 totals 13 residues. V was clipped by 6 bases and J by 5 bases, with 14 bases between them. CDR3 loop: CASRNLGGHEQYF. The DNA of the CDR3 is TGTGCCAGCAGGAACCTAGGGGGGCACGAGCAGTACTTC.

This clonotype appeared many times. V and J are TRBV10-3 and TRBJ2-7, with 7 bases matching TRBD1. Unmatched junction bases numbered 5, after V lost 10 bases and J lost 5 bases. Germline assignment: CDR1 ENHRY and CDR2 SYGVKD. CDR3 size: 11 residues. The CDR3 region is CATQGVDEQYF. CDR3 nucleotide sequence: TGTGCCACCCAGGGGGTCGACGAGCAGTACTTC.

This clonotype was counted a few times. The chain links TRBV28 to TRBJ2-3; 9 bases line up with TRBD1. Per the germline V gene, CDR1 is MDHEN and CDR2 is SYDVKM. V dropped 6 bases and J dropped 5; count of bases not matched to a gene: 9. CDR3 length: 15 amino acids. As DNA, the CDR3 is TGTGCCAGCAGCATGACCGGGACAGGGATAGATACGCAGTATTTT. Its translation is CASSMTGTGIDTQYF.

This clonotype was found a few times. The J gene is TRBJ2-7, the V gene TRBV6-4; TRBD1 matches at 9 bases. The length of the CDR3 is 15 residues. Germline V gene sequence: CDR1 MRHNA, CDR2 SNTAGT. After removal of 9 bases from V and 3 bases from J, the junction contained 12 bases not matched to a gene. CDR3 in DNA: TGTGCCAGGGACTGTCCGGGACAGGGTATCTACGAGCAGTACTTC. Protein product: CARDCPGQGIYEQYF.